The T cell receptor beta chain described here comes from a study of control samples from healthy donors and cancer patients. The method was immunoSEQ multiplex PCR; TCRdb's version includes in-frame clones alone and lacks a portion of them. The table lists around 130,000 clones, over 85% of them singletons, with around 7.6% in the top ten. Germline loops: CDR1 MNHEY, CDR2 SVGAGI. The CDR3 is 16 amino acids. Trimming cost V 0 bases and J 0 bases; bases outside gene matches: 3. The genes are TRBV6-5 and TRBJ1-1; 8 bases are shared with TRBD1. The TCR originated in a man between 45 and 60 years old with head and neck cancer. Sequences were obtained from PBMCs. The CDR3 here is CASSYSRTGMNTEAFF. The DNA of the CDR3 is TGTGCCAGCAGTTACTCGCGGACAGGGATGAACACTGAAGCTTTCTTT.